This T cell receptor (beta chain) was retrieved from a study of T-cell reconstitution after alpha-beta-depleted transplantation in children. Library preparation (for TCRbeta) was performed with unique molecular identifiers. TCRdb redid the calling of the PCR reads with MiXCR, one entry per CDR3 protein. This sample has about 980,000 distinct CDR3 sequences, with under 30% found just once. The study's findings and limits: The origin of alpha-beta T cells about two months after transplant was reportedly several hundred expanded graft clones. At day 60, the high TCRbeta diversity found in some patients originated from recipient T cells and thymic progenitors that had survived.

This clonotype has a handful of counts. Its specificity is unknown. The length of the CDR3 is 16 residues. CDR1 and CDR2 from the germline V gene are MNHEY and SMNVEV (reference sequence). J lost 3 bases, V lost 6 bases, and 12 bases had no gene match. The source material was PBMCs, mostly from graft donor cells, sampled 360 days after TCRalphabeta/CD19-depleted stem cell transplant. This clonotype was sampled from a boy less than two years old who had a stem cell transplant for SCID, so the T cells may come from the graft donor. J is TRBJ2-7 and V is TRBV27, with 9 bases aligning to TRBD1. As DNA, the CDR3 is TGTGCCAGCAGGGACGGAGGACAGGGGCTTCTCTACGAGCAGTACTTC. Protein sequence: CASRDGGQGLLYEQYF.